This TCR beta chain was captured in a study of blood T cells in healthy people across ages (dated by TCRdb to between 2015 and 2016). With regard to the full study: Template switching captured roughly one uniquely barcoded TCR beta cDNA molecule per two T cells in model experiments. For two donors (one aged 18 to 29 and one aged 80 or older), the study analyzed two additional independent replicas of 1 million unique cDNA reads from the same blood draw. Age-related changes in TCR beta repertoire diversity were measured in the study by deep sequencing normalized with unique cDNA molecular identifiers. Four age groups were formed from the donors: young (average around 15 years), middle-aged (approximately 40), aged (62) and long-lived (around 80). Findings and caveats that apply to the study as a whole: Compared with the aged group, the long-lived group had more naive CD4+ T cells, fewer expanded clones and increased TCR diversity, suggesting age selection. Conclusive comparison of naive and antigen-experienced compartments was prevented by the profiling of bulk unsorted PBMCs. Observed TCR beta diversity correlated strongly with the percentage of naive T cells measured by flow cytometry. Donor CMV infection status was unknown, potentially confounding age-related changes in expanded clonotypes. Observed TCR beta diversity per million T cells fell roughly linearly with age, and a significant reduction was already apparent by age around 44. Estimates of total diversity based on one million sequenced T cells were considered lower bounds and underestimates.

This clonotype was counted ten times or more. Its antigen target is currently unknown. Mismatch with germline at one junction end may stem from a read error. The CDR3, from cysteine to phenylalanine, totals 13 residues. Only CDR3 DNA remains: 39 bases, in frame from the first base. CDR1 SSHAT and CDR2 FNYEAQ were looked up in the germline V gene (reference sequence). Receptors were amplified or captured by 5' RACE. Instrument on record: Illumina HiSeq 2500. A second PCR of about 6 to 11 cycles was performed with a sample-barcoded 5' primer and a J-beta primer mix. Each TCR beta cDNA molecule received a unique molecular identifier from a template-switch 5' adaptor carrying 12 random nucleotides. Each sample yielded at least 3 million CDR3-containing paired-end reads. First-strand cDNA synthesis was performed from all RNA using the Mint cDNA synthesis kit, with priming by a TRBC-specific oligonucleotide. All cDNA was treated with uracil-DNA glycosylase and then went through a first 18-cycle PCR with the universal primers M1SS and BC2_uni_R. The study's processing was this. For normalization, 1 million high-quality reads, each with a distinct molecular identifier, were randomly selected from each sample. Reads sharing molecular identifiers were discarded rather than binned into consensus sequences. MiTCR, set to a Q25 quality threshold and the strictest error-elimination algorithm, was used for CDR3 identification, clonotype clustering and error correction. A nonparametric unseen species model with Euler transformation was used to estimate a lower bound on total TCR beta diversity. In-frame beta chains were kept once TCRdb had trimmed the public reads at Q25 with fastp and called clones with MiXCR. All rows with the same CDR3 protein become a single entry with the most common DNA and genes. TCRdb's processing, not the authors', yielded these V and J calls. The sample has 760,000 or so distinct CDR3 sequences on record, roughly 25% of them singletons. The ten top clones hold 8% to 10% of the sample.

Donors were a few dozen systemically healthy Caucasian individuals from Russia aged roughly 6 to 95 years. Roughly 11 milliliters of peripheral blood were drawn from each donor into EDTA-treated Vacutainer tubes. Ficoll-Paque density-gradient centrifugation was used to isolate PBMCs, with at least 6.5 million per sample. Total RNA, at least 6 micrograms per sample, was extracted from PBMCs with Trizol reagent. For every donor, flow cytometry on a PBMC aliquot measured the percentage of naive CD45RAhigh/CD27high T cells. The same specimen was also included in a second study, on T cells of mothers and their children. The second publication reports: Nine systemically healthy Caucasian individuals, comprising three mothers and their six children, were included as donors. cDNA synthesis consumed the entire amount of extracted RNA, loaded at about 1.5 ug RNA in each 15 ul reaction. In the second PCR, the M1S primer added sample barcodes and 2-4 random nucleotides. Over 8.5 million TCR beta CDR3 reads came from each mother, compared with some 3 million reads from each child. Thymic selection similarly shapes TCR recombination output in related and unrelated pairs, with minor effect from inherited differences. Related mother-child pairs always showed normalized repertoire overlap that was slightly higher than in unrelated mother-child pairs, though the difference was never significant. With a sensitivity of 90 to 100 clones per million clonotypes, no persistent microchimeric T cell clones were detected. The study used deep NGS to compare TCR beta repertoires of mothers and children, seeking features distinguishing related mother-child pairs from unrelated individuals. On average, the children were approximately 11 +/- 4 years old, while the mothers were about 37 +/- 4 years old. After adapter ligation was performed with NEBNext reagents, the libraries were sequenced on an Illumina HiSeq 2000 with 100+100 nt paired-end reads. To prevent cross-contamination, the mother and child libraries were prepared one month apart and sequenced in separate runs. For each donor, between roughly 500,000 and 2,300,000 distinct TCR beta clonotypes were identified. Naive TCR beta clonotypes were estimated from low-frequency clonotypes matched to each donor's FACS-determined naive share, without sorting.

The material sequenced was blood. The V gene is TRBV7-7 and the J gene is TRBJ2-5; the D gene is unclear. The source is a boy younger than 18 in good health. CDR3 reads: CASSLTLRETQYF. The nucleotide sequence is TGTGCTAGCAGCTTGACCCTCCGGGAGACCCAGTACTTC. Reference TRBV7-7 and TRBJ2-5 genes cover what lies past the CDR3, so the full variable domain is GAGVSQSPRYKVTKRGQDVTLRCDPISSHATLYWYQQALGQGPEFLTYFNYEAQPDKSGLPSDRFSAERPEGSISTLTIQRTEQRDSAMYRCASSLTLRETQYFGPGTRLLVL.